This TCR beta chain was obtained from a study of T cell responses to AZD1222 COVID-19 vaccine. Study-wide points: Rises in breadth and depth of Spike-specific TCRs came after two AZD1222 doses. Dominant at 160-218 and 743-854, vaccine-associated CD4 TCRs also spanned spike. White British people made up most donors, females outnumbered males, and clonal diversity was possibly underestimated.

The CDR3 runs to 18 residues. Germline CDR1 and CDR2: LGHNA and YNFKEQ. V was pared by 0 bases and J by 0 bases, with 8 bases of the junction left unmatched. The repertoire was sequenced with immunoSEQ multiplex PCR; TCRdb's copy has only in-frame clones and lacks some. The data show fewer than 150,000 clones, 90% seen once. Remarks on this clone: The antigen remains unidentified.

Material: peripheral blood, obtained on day 0 of AZD1222 vaccination. This rearrangement joins TRBV4-2 to TRBJ1-5; 7 nucleotides align to TRBD1. This TCR was recovered from an adult in good health. In DNA, the CDR3 is TGTGCCAGCAGCCAAGATGTACAGGGGTCTTATAGCAATCAGCCCCAGCATTTT. Protein: CASSQDVQGSYSNQPQHF.